This TCR beta chain was recovered during a study of cytotoxic CD8 clonotypes in ibrutinib-treated CLL. General observations from the study: Public clonotypes, rarely seen, contracted or held steady on treatment.

As regards this clone: Its target is unknown.

Trimming took 7 bases from V and 2 from J, leaving 15 bases between them. The germline V gene has CDR1 LNHDA and CDR2 SQIVND (reference sequence). CDR3 length equals 15 residues. The data were produced by immunoSEQ multiplex PCR, yet TCRdb's version contains in-frame clones alone and is incomplete. The sample carries about 80,000 clones, roughly three quarters recorded once. The chain is built from TRBV19 and TRBJ1-5; D is ambiguous. The material sequenced was PBMCs, taken after 12 months of ibrutinib treatment. The TCR was taken from a human donor with chronic lymphocytic leukemia. The CDR3 sequence is CASTRTPGGNQPQHF. For the CDR3, the DNA is TGTGCCAGTACCAGGACTCCTGGGGGCAATCAGCCCCAGCATTTT.